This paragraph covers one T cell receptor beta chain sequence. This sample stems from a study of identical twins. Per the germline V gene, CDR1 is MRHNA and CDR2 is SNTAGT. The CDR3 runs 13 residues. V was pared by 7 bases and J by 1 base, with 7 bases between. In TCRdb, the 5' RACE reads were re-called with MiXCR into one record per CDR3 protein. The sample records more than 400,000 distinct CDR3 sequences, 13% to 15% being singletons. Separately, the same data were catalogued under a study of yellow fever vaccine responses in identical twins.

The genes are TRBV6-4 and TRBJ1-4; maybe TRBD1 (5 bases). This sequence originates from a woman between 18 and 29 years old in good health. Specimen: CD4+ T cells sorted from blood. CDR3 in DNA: TGTGCCAGCATGGGGCAAACTAATGAAAAACTGTTTTTT. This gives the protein CASMGQTNEKLFF.